This T cell receptor beta chain came from a study of graft-versus-host responses after intestinal transplantation. Study outcomes and limitations: GvH clones detected in recipient marrow included some appearing first in ileum or blood.

The germline gives CDR1 MNHEY, CDR2 SMNVEV (reference sequence). The CDR3 is made up of 15 amino acids. Trimming took 0 bases from V and 1 from J; bases not matched to a gene: 1. The method was immunoSEQ multiplex PCR; TCRdb's version includes in-frame clones alone and lacks a portion of them. The data hold 71,000 or so clones, with 90% observed a single time. This clone was counted once. Its antigen is currently unknown. The J gene is TRBJ1-1, the V gene TRBV27; 8 nucleotides match TRBD1. This clonotype was sampled from a human donor who received an intestinal transplant. The source was unstimulated CD8+ T cells sorted from spleen or lymph node cells, collected before intestinal transplant. CDR3 sequence reads: CASSLSQGANTEAFF. The CDR3 DNA reads TGTGCCAGCAGTTTATCCCAGGGGGCGAACACTGAAGCTTTCTTT.